Each of the 11 T cell receptor beta chains below was sequenced from the same sample in a study of technical replicates of blood from a few donors. This table comes from immunoSEQ multiplex PCR, and its TCRdb copy is limited to in-frame clones, with some not included. The data show 50,000 to 65,000 clones, nearly 95% seen once. The sequenced material came from PBMCs. Source of these receptors: a human donor in good health. Some clones in this sample may be carry-over from other donors' samples.

This sequence joins TRBV15 and TRBJ1-1, with 8 bases that match TRBD1. There are 15 residues in the CDR3. V lost 0 bases to trimming and J lost 9 bases; unmatched junction nucleotides: 9. Germline CDR1 is LNHNV and CDR2 is YYDKDF (reference sequence). CDR3 amino acids: CATSRDKDAGGKAFF. The CDR3 coding sequence is TGTGCCACCAGCAGAGATAAGGATGCAGGGGGCAAAGCTTTCTTT.

The table lists this clone with a few counts. The CDR3 bases are TGTGCCAGTAGTATCTCGGGGGTGCTCGGGGAGCTGTTTTTT. Translation: CASSISGVLGELFF. The V and J genes are TRBV19 and TRBJ2-2; the D gene is possibly TRBD2 (6 bases). This CDR3 region has 14 residues. V lost 3 bases to trimming and J lost 7 bases, with 12 bases between them. Germline CDR1 reads LNHDA; CDR2 reads SQIVND (reference sequence).

This chain connects TRBV4-2 to TRBJ1-5, with 7 positions matching TRBD1. V dropped 0 bases and J dropped 5; count of bases not matched to a gene: 4. The CDR3 consists of 15 residues. Germline CDR1 is LGHNA and CDR2 is YNFKEQ. CDR3 region: CASSQDPRGDQPQHF. The CDR3 bases are TGTGCCAGCAGCCAAGATCCCAGGGGGGATCAGCCCCAGCATTTT.

The J gene is TRBJ2-7, the V gene TRBV10-3, with D hard to call. Germline CDR1 reads ENHRY; CDR2 reads SYGVKD. The CDR3 length is 15 residues. The V gene lost 4 bases and the J gene lost 2 bases, with 15 bases spanning the gap. CDR3 region: CAISGTTTNPYEQYF. CDR3 DNA: TGTGCCATCAGTGGCACGACAACAAACCCCTACGAGCAGTACTTC.

A single count supports this clone. The same CDR3 can be traced to other DNA sequences in this sample. The rearrangement links TRBV5-6 to TRBJ2-5, with 7 bases identical to TRBD2. Germline V gene data show CDR1 as SGHDT and CDR2 as YYEEEE. The CDR3 length is 14 residues. V trimming: 4 bases; J trimming: 4 bases; junction bases outside the gene matches: 7. CDR3 bases: TGTGCCAGCAGCCTCTCTGGCGGGGGAGAGACCCAGTACTTC. Protein sequence: CASSLSGGGETQYF.

This chain joins TRBV9 and TRBJ2-1; tentatively, D is TRBD1 (5 bases). V was cut by 3 bases and J by 2 bases, with 9 bases left in between. The CDR3 length is 14 residues. The germline gives CDR1 SGDLS, CDR2 YYNGEE. The CDR3 bases are TGTGCCAGCAGCGAGGGGCACCCCTACAATGAGCAGTTCTTC. Encoded protein: CASSEGHPYNEQFF.

V usage is TRBV30 and J usage is TRBJ1-5; weak D call: TRBD1 (6 bases). Germline V gives CDR1 GTSNPN, CDR2 SVGIG (reference sequence). CDR3 length: 15 amino acids. With 3 bases removed from V and 3 bases from J, the gap between germline ends came to 15 bases. The CDR3 is CAWRPSGASNQPQHF. The DNA of the CDR3 is TGTGCCTGGAGGCCCTCAGGGGCCTCCAATCAGCCCCAGCATTTT.

This clone occurred once. This chain links TRBV5-1 with TRBJ2-6; D is perhaps TRBD1 (5 bases). Germline loops: CDR1 SGHRS, CDR2 YFSETQ. The CDR3 is 15 amino acids. Trimming removed 6 bases at V and 0 bases at J, with 10 bases between. CDR3 residues: CASMTVPSGANVLTF. The DNA for the CDR3 is TGCGCCAGCATGACAGTCCCCTCTGGGGCCAACGTCCTGACTTTC.

The chain couples TRBV7-2 to TRBJ2-7; 8 bases are shared with TRBD1. With V trimmed by 3 bases and J by 0 bases, 4 bases remained unmatched. The CDR3 extends over 15 amino acids. Germline lookup yields CDR1 SGHTA and CDR2 FQGNSA. The CDR3 spells CASSLGQEISYEQYF. The CDR3 coding sequence is TGTGCCAGCAGCTTGGGACAGGAAATCTCCTACGAGCAGTACTTC.

This clone is labeled as medium-sized. The rearrangement uses TRBV7-2 and TRBJ1-1, with a tentative D call TRBD1 (6 bases). The V gene's germline CDR1 is SGHTA and CDR2 FQGNSA. The CDR3 is made up of 13 amino acids. Trimming removed 7 bases from V and 1 base from J, with 10 bases in between. The CDR3 is CASNWGPNTEAFF. As DNA, the CDR3 is TGTGCCAGCAACTGGGGGCCGAACACTGAAGCTTTCTTT.

The chain combines TRBV7-2 with TRBJ1-2; D gene unclear. V was pared by 1 base and J by 8 bases, with 20 bases between. The CDR3 consists of 16 residues. Looked up from germline, CDR1 is SGHTA and CDR2 is FQGNSA. CDR3 region: CASSLVSPNRGKGYTF. Here the CDR3 DNA reads TGTGCCAGCAGCTTAGTCTCCCCTAACCGGGGAAAAGGCTACACCTTC.